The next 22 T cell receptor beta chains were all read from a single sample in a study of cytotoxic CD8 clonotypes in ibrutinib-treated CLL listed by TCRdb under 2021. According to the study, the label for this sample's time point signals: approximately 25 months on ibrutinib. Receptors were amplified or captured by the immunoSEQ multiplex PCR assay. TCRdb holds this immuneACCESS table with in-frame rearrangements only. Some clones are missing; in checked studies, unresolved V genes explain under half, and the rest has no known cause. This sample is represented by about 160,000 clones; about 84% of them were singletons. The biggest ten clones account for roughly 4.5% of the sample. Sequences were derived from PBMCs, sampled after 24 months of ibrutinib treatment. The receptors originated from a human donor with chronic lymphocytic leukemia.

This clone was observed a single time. The chain's CDR3 is CASSFSSGSPGELFF. The CDR3, as DNA: TGTGCCAGCAGCTTCTCTAGCGGGAGCCCCGGGGAGCTGTTTTTT. This sequence joins TRBV11-2 and TRBJ2-2; 10 bases are a match to TRBD2. The J segment lost 6 bases and the V segment lost 3 bases, leaving 4 bases of the junction unmatched. This CDR3 has 15 amino acids. Germline CDR1 SGHAT, CDR2 FQNNGV.

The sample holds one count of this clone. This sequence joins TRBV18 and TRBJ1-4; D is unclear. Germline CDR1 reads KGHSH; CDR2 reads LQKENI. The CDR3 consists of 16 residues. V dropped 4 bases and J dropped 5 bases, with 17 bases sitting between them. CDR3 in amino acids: CASSQKRADQNEKLFF. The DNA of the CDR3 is TGTGCCAGCTCACAAAAAAGGGCGGACCAAAATGAAAAACTGTTTTTT.

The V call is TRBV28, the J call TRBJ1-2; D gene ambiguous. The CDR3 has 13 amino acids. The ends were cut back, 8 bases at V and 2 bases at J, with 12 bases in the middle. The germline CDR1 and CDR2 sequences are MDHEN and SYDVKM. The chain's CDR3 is CASGLSSNYGYTF. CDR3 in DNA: TGTGCCAGCGGCCTTTCATCCAACTATGGCTACACCTTC.

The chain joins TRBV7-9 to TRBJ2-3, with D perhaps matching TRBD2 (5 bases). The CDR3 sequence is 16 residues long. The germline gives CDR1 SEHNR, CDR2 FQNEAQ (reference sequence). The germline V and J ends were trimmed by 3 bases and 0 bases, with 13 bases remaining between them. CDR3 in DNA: TGTGCCAGCAGCTTGGGTGCAGCGGCTAGCACAGATACGCAGTATTTT. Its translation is CASSLGAAASTDTQYF. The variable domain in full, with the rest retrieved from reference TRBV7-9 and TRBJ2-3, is DTGVSQNPRHKITKRGQNVTFRCDPISEHNRLYWYRQTLGQGPEFLTYFQNEAQLEKSRLLSDRFSAERPKGSFSTLEIQRTEQGDSAMYLCASSLGAAASTDTQYFGPGTRLTVL.

CDR3 in DNA: TGTGCCAGCAGCTACGACAGAGCCAAAAACATTCAGTACTTC. Translating it yields CASSYDRAKNIQYF. The rearrangement uses TRBV5-6 and TRBJ2-4; D may be TRBD1 (5 bases). The germline CDR1 and CDR2 sequences are SGHDT and YYEEEE. The CDR3 has 14 residues. V was shortened by 3 bases and J by 0 bases, with 7 bases between the two germline ends.

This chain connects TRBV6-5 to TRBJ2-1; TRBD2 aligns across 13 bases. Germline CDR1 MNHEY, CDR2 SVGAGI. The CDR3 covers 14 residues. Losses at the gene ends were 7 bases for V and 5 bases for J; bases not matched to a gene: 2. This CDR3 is CASKGTSGDNEQFF. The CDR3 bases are TGTGCCAGCAAGGGGACTAGCGGGGACAATGAGCAGTTCTTC.

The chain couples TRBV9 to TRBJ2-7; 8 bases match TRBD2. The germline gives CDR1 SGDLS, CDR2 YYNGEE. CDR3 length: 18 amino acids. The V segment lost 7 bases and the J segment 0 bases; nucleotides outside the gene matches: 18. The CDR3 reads CASCPPGTSLSGSYEQYF. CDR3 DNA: TGTGCCAGCTGCCCCCCCGGGACTAGTCTTTCGGGCTCCTACGAGCAGTACTTC.

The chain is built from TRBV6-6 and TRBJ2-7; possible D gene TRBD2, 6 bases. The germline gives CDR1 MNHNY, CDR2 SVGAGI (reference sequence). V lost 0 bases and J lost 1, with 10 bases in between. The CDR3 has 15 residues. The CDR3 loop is CASSYSASESYEQYF. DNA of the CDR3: TGTGCCAGCAGTTACTCTGCTAGCGAGTCCTACGAGCAGTACTTC.

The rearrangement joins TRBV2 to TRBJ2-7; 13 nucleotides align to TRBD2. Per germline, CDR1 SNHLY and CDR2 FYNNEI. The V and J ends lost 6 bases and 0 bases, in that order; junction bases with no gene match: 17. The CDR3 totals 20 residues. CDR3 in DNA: TGTGCCAGCAGCACAGCCGGGACTAGCGGGACCATAGGAGGCTCCTACGAGCAGTACTTC. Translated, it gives CASSTAGTSGTIGGSYEQYF. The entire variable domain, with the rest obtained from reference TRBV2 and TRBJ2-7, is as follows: EPEVTQTPSHQVTQMGQEVILRCVPISNHLYFYWYRQILGQKVEFLVSFYNNEISEKSEIFDDQFSVERPDGSNFTLKIRSTKLEDSAMYFCASSTAGTSGTIGGSYEQYFGPGTRLTVT.

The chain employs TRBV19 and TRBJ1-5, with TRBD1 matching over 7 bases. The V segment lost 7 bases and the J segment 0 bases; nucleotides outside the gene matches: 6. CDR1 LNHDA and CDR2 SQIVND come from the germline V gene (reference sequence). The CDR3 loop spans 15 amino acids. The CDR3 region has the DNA TGTGCCAGTACAGTGACAGGGTCTAGCAATCAGCCCCAGCATTTT. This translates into CASTVTGSSNQPQHF.

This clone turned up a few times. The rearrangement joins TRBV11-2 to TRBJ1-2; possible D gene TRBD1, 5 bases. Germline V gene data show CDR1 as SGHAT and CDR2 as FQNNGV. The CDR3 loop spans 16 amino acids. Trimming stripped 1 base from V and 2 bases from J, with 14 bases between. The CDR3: CASSLARTEGNYGYTF. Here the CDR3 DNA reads TGTGCCAGCAGCTTAGCGAGGACGGAGGGGAACTATGGCTACACCTTC.

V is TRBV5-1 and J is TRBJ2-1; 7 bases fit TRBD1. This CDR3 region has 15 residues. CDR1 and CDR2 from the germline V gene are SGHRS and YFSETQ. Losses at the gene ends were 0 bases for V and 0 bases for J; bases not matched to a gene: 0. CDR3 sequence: CASSLGQGSYNEQFF. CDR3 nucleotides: TGCGCCAGCAGCTTGGGACAGGGCTCCTACAATGAGCAGTTCTTC. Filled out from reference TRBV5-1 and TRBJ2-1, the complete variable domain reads KAGVTQTPRYLIKTRGQQVTLSCSPISGHRSVSWYQQTPGQGLQFLFEYFSETQRNKGNFPGRFSGRQFSNSRSEMNVSTLELGDSALYLCASSLGQGSYNEQFFGPGTRLTVL.

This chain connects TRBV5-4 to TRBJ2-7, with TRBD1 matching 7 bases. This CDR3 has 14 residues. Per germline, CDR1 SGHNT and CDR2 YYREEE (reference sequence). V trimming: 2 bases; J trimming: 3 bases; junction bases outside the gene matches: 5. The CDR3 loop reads CASSFYRGRYEQYF. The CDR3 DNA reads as TGTGCCAGCAGCTTCTACAGGGGCCGCTACGAGCAGTACTTC.

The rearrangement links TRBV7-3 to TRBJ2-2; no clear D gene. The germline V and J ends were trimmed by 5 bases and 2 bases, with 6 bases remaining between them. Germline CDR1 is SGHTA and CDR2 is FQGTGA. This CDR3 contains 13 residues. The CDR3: CASSQRNTGELFF. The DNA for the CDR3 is TGTGCCAGCAGCCAGAGAAACACCGGGGAGCTGTTTTTT.

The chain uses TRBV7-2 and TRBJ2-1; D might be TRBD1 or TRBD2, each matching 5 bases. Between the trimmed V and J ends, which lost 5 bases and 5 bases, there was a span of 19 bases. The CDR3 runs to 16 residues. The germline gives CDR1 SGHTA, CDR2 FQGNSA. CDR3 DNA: TGTGCCAGCAGCCGGCTCGCGGTGGGGGTAAACAATGAGCAGTTCTTC. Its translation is CASSRLAVGVNNEQFF.

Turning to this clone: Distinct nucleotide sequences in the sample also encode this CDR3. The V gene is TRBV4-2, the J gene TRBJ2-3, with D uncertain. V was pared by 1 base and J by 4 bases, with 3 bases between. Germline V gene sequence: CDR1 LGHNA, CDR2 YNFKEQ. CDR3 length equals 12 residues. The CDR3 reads CASSQVADTQYF. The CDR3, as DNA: TGTGCCAGCAGCCAAGTAGCAGATACGCAGTATTTT.

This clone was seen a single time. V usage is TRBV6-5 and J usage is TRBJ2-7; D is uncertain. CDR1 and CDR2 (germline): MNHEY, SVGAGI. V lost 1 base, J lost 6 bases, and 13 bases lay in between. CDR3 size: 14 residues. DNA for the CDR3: TGTGCCAGCAGTTACTTTCTATTGGGCGGCGAGCAGTACTTC. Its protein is CASSYFLLGGEQYF.

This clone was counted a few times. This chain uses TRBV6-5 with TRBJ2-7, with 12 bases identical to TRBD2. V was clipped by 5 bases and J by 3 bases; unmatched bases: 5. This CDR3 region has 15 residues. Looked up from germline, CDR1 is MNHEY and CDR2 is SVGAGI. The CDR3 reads CASSPTSGRLYEQYF. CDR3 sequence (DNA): TGTGCCAGCAGTCCCACTAGCGGGAGGCTCTACGAGCAGTACTTC.

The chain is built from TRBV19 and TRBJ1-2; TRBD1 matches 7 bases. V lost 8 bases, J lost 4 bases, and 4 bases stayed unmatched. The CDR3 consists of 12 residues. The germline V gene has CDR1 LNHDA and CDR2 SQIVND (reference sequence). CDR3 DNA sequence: TGTGCCAGTGCGACAGGGCGCTATGGCTACACCTTC. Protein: CASATGRYGYTF. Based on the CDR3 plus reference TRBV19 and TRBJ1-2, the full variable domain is DGGITQSPKYLFRKEGQNVTLSCEQNLNHDAMYWYRQDPGQGLRLIYYSQIVNDFQKGDIAEGYSVSREKKESFPLTVTSAQKNPTAFYLCASATGRYGYTFGSGTRLTVV.

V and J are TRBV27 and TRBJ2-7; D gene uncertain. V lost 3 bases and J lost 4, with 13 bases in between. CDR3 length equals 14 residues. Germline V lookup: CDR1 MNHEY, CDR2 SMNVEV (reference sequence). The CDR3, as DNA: TGTGCCAGCAGTTTCCGGCAGGAGCCTTACGAGCAGTACTTC. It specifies CASSFRQEPYEQYF.

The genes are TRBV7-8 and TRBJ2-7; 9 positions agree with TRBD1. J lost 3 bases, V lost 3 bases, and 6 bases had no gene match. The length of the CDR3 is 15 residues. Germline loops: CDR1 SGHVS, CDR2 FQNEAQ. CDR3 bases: TGTGCCAGCAGCTTGACAGGGGGAGTTTTCTACGAGCAGTACTTC. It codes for CASSLTGGVFYEQYF.

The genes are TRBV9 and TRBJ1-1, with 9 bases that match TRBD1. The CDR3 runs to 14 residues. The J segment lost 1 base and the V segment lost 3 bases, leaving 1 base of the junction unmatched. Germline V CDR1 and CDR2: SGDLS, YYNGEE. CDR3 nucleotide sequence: TGTGCCAGCAGCGCGGGACAGGGGAACACTGAAGCTTTCTTT. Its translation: CASSAGQGNTEAFF.